What follows are 2 T cell receptor beta chains derived from one specimen sequenced in a study of cytomegalovirus exposure and HLA in healthy donors. The study ran its PCR with 60 Vbeta and 13 Jbeta primers. TCRdb's copy holds only in-frame clones and misses some; the assay was immunoSEQ multiplex PCR. The sample has around 110,000 clones, around a tenth seen once. Sequencing was performed on PBMCs. All receptors derive from a man in his thirties or forties in good health and CMV-seronegative.

The CDR3 region has the DNA TGTGCCAGCAGTATCCTCCGTGACAGGGAGGAGTCACCCCTCCACTTT. Encoded protein: CASSILRDREESPLHF. The chain couples TRBV6-6 to TRBJ1-6; 7 nucleotides line up with TRBD1. Germline lookup yields CDR1 MNHNY and CDR2 SVGAGI (reference sequence). V dropped 5 bases and J dropped 10; count of bases not matched to a gene: 14. The length of the CDR3 is 16 residues.

The sample holds a few counts of this clone. V and J are TRBV6-5 and TRBJ1-6; TRBD1 agrees at 11 bases. The CDR3 extends over 16 amino acids. Unmatched junction bases numbered 5, after V lost 0 bases and J lost 10 bases. From germline, CDR1 is MNHEY and CDR2 SVGAGI. The CDR3, as DNA: TGTGCCAGCAGTTACTCGGGGACAGGGGGTCACTCACCCCTCCACTTT. The encoded protein is CASSYSGTGGHSPLHF.